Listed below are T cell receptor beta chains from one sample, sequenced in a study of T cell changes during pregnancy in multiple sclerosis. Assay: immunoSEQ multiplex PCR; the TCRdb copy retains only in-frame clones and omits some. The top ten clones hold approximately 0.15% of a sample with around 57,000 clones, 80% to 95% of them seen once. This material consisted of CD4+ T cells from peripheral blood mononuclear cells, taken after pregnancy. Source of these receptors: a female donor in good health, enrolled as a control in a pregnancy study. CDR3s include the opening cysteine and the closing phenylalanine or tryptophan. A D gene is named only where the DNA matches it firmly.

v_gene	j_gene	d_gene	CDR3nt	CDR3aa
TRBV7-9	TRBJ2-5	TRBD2	TGTGCCAGCAGCTCGGGTGGCGGGGGGCAAGAGACCCAGTACTTC	CASSSGGGGQETQYF
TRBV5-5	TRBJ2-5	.	TGTGCCAGCAGCTCTTGGGCTGAGACCCAGTACTTC	CASSSWAETQYF
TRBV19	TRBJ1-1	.	TGTGCCAGTAGTATGAAAGGGGTGGGGCGGCTGGGGGCTTTCTTT	CASSMKGVGRLGAFF
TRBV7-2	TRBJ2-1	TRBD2	TGTGCCAGCAGCCCCGGCGGGGGGGTATACAATGAGCAGTTCTTC	CASSPGGGVYNEQFF
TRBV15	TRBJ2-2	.	TGTGCCACCAGCAGAGAAACACCCAACCTCGCCGGGGAGCTGTTTTTT	CATSRETPNLAGELFF
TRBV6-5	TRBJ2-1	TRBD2	TGTGCCAGTCTCGGGGGGGCCCGGATGGATGAGCAGTTCTTC	CASLGGARMDEQFF
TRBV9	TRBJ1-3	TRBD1	TGTGCCAGCAGCCCTACCTTACAGGGGTCTGGAAACACCATATATTTT	CASSPTLQGSGNTIYF
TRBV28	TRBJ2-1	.	TGTGCCAGCAGTTCTAGGGGGGAGCAGTTCTTC	CASSSRGEQFF
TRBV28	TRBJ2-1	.	TGTGCCAGCAGCCTAGAACTGGGCTCCTACAATGAGCAGTTCTTC	CASSLELGSYNEQFF
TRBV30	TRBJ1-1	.	TGTGCCTGGAGTTTGAAGGGGCGCGGCACTGAAGCTTTCTTT	CAWSLKGRGTEAFF
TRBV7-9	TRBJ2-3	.	TGTGCCAGCAGCTTATATATGGCAACCAGGGCAGATACGCAGTATTTT	CASSLYMATRADTQYF
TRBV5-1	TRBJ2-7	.	TGCGCCAGCAGCTTGGCGGCAGGATCCTACGAGCAGTACTTC	CASSLAAGSYEQYF